Presented here are 10 T cell receptor beta chains from one specimen sequenced in a study of cytomegalovirus exposure and HLA in healthy donors. Primers for the PCR totalled 60 Vbeta and 13 Jbeta. TCRdb's copy holds only in-frame clones and misses some; the assay was immunoSEQ multiplex PCR. This sample has fewer than 350,000 clones, with approximately 90% found just once. Sequencing was performed on PBMCs. These receptors all stem from a woman under 30 in good health and CMV-seronegative.

The chain carries TRBV29-1 and TRBJ2-2; possible D gene TRBD2, 7 bases. The CDR3 sequence is 15 residues long. Looked up from germline, CDR1 is SQVTM and CDR2 is ANQGSEA. V was shortened by 2 bases and J by 3 bases, with 13 bases between the two germline ends. The CDR3 coding sequence is TGCAGCGTTGAATGGGGGGGGGCCCACACCGGGGAGCTGTTTTTT. Translation gives CSVEWGGAHTGELFF.

This chain's CDR3 is CASSDEGNQPQHF. The DNA for the CDR3 is TGTGCCAGCAGTGACGAGGGTAATCAGCCCCAGCATTTT. The chain combines TRBV2 with TRBJ1-5; D uncertain. With 3 bases removed from V and 4 bases from J, the gap between germline ends came to 7 bases. Germline loops: CDR1 SNHLY, CDR2 FYNNEI. This CDR3 region has 13 residues.

The chain has TRBV7-2 and TRBJ1-2; unclear D gene. Germline values: CDR1 SGHTA, CDR2 FQGNSA. The V end was cut by 5 bases, the J end by 0 bases, with 25 bases between. The CDR3 is 19 amino acids. CDR3 sequence (DNA): TGTGCCAGCAGCCCCCCTTTGTGGTCCACGGGATTTTCTAACTATGGCTACACCTTC. Protein product: CASSPPLWSTGFSNYGYTF.

This chain links TRBV4-2 with TRBJ2-7, with a tentative D call TRBD2 (5 bases). The CDR3 runs to 18 residues. The germline V gene encodes CDR1 LGHNA and CDR2 YNFKEQ. Trimming removed 1 base at V and 2 bases at J, with 21 bases between. Here the CDR3 DNA reads TGTGCCAGCAGCCAAGGGCCCCTACTAGGCCCAAGCACCTACGAGCAGTACTTC. Translation gives CASSQGPLLGPSTYEQYF.

The chain carries TRBV9 and TRBJ1-6; D perhaps matches TRBD1 (5 bases). The CDR3 has 14 amino acids. Germline V gene lookup returns CDR1 SGDLS and CDR2 YYNGEE. Between the trimmed V and J ends, which lost 3 bases and 8 bases, there was a span of 12 bases. The CDR3: CASSAPGGDSPLHF. The DNA of the CDR3 is TGTGCCAGCAGCGCACCCGGGGGTGATTCACCCCTCCACTTT.

The chain joins TRBV9 to TRBJ2-7; TRBD2 is a possible D gene (6 bases). The CDR3 loop spans 15 amino acids. Trimming stripped 0 bases from V and 4 bases from J, with 14 bases between. CDR1 is SGDLS, CDR2 YYNGEE, per germline. CDR3: CASSVGDSGKYEQYF. CDR3 nucleotides: TGTGCCAGCAGCGTAGGGGATAGCGGTAAATACGAGCAGTACTTC. Full variable domain (outside the CDR3, taken from reference TRBV9 and TRBJ2-7): DSGVTQTPKHLITATGQRVTLRCSPRSGDLSVYWYQQSLDQGLQFLIQYYNGEERAKGNILERFSAQQFPDLHSELNLSSLELGDSALYFCASSVGDSGKYEQYFGPGTRLTVT.

With regard to this clone: The junction shows a germline mismatch at one end, possibly a read error. The J gene is TRBJ1-4, the V gene TRBV7-9; D remains ambiguous. This CDR3 is built from 13 residues. The V gene's germline CDR1 is SEHNR and CDR2 FQNEAQ (reference sequence). The CDR3 DNA reads TGTTCCAGCAGCTTAATCCCCCCGGAAAAACTGTTTTTT. Residues: CSSSLIPPEKLFF.

This CDR3 reads CASSPPDRVNEKLFF. CDR3 bases: TGTGCCAGCAGTCCCCCGGACAGAGTTAATGAAAAACTGTTTTTT. This chain connects TRBV27 to TRBJ1-4; a possible D gene is TRBD1 (6 bases). CDR3 length: 15 amino acids. V dropped 5 bases and J dropped 4 bases, with 14 bases sitting between them. Germline CDR1 MNHEY, CDR2 SMNVEV (reference sequence).

J is TRBJ1-6 and V is TRBV5-1; 9 bases map to TRBD1. Germline CDR1 reads SGHRS; CDR2 reads YFSETQ. The CDR3 extends over 19 amino acids. V dropped 4 bases and J dropped 4; count of bases not matched to a gene: 15. The CDR3 reads CASSLEGQGLLTYNSPLHF. For the CDR3, the DNA is TGCGCCAGCAGCCTGGAGGGACAGGGCCTTCTAACTTATAATTCACCCCTCCACTTT.

J is TRBJ2-7 and V is TRBV15; TRBD2 aligns across 9 bases. There are 15 residues in the CDR3. The V gene end was trimmed by 5 bases and the J gene end by 3 bases; junction bases not matched to a gene: 8. Germline CDR1 reads LNHNV; CDR2 reads YYDKDF (reference sequence). The CDR3 DNA reads as TGTGCCACCAGCCGCGGGGGGGACATTAACTACGAGCAGTACTTC. This translates into CATSRGGDINYEQYF.